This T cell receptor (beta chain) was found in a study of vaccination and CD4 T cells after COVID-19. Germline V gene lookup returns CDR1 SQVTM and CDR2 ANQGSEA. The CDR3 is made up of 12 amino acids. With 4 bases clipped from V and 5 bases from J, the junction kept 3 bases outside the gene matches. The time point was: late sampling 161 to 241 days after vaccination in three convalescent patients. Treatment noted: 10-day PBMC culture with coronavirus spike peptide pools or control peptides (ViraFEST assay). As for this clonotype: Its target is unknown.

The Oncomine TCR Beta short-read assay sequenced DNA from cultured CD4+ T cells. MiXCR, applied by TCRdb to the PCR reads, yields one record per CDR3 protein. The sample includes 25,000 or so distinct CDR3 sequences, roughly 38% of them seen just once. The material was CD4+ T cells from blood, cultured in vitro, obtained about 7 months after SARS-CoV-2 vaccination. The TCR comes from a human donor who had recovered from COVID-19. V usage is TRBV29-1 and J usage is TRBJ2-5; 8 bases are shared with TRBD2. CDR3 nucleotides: TGCAGCGTTGTTCCGGGGGGGGAGACCCAGTACTTC. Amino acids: CSVVPGGETQYF.